One and the same sample provided the 5 T cell receptor beta chains below, sequenced in a study of cytomegalovirus exposure and HLA in healthy donors. This PCR relied on a set of 60 Vbeta primers and 13 Jbeta primers. Using immunoSEQ multiplex PCR, the repertoire was profiled, and TCRdb retains in-frame clones only, with some absent. The sample records about 190,000 clones, about 88% being singletons. Sequencing was performed on PBMCs. The source is a woman in her 30s in good health and CMV-seronegative.

The J gene is TRBJ2-3, the V gene TRBV7-9, with D perhaps matching TRBD2 (6 bases). The CDR3 is 14 residues long. With 6 bases removed from V and 1 base from J, the gap between germline ends came to 11 bases. Germline V gene data show CDR1 as SEHNR and CDR2 as FQNEAQ (reference sequence). The CDR3, as DNA: TGTGCCAGCAGTCCACTAGCACGCACAGATACGCAGTATTTT. This encodes CASSPLARTDTQYF.

This chain joins TRBV7-8 and TRBJ2-5; 8 nucleotides align to TRBD1. J was trimmed by 2 bases and V by 4 bases; bases with no gene match: 3. The CDR3 length is 14 residues. Germline V gene data show CDR1 as SGHVS and CDR2 as FQNEAQ. The CDR3 DNA sequence: TGTGCCAGCAGCTCCTGGGACAGGCAAGAGACCCAGTACTTC. This sequence encodes CASSSWDRQETQYF.

The genes are TRBV25-1 and TRBJ2-5; 10 positions agree with TRBD1. Looked up from germline, CDR1 is MGHDK and CDR2 is SYGVNS. Trimming took 4 bases from V and 5 from J; bases not matched to a gene: 10. This CDR3 contains 16 residues. The DNA for the CDR3 is TGTGCCAGCAGTGGAGGGACAGGGGAACCGGGGGAGACCCAGTACTTC. This codes for CASSGGTGEPGETQYF.

The chain is built from TRBV9 and TRBJ2-7; the D is unclear. The germline V gene encodes CDR1 SGDLS and CDR2 YYNGEE. The V end lost 3 bases, the J end lost 4 bases, and 17 bases lay between the germline ends. There are 15 residues in the CDR3. The CDR3 loop reads CASSAAPSPVYEQYF. The CDR3 DNA is TGTGCCAGCAGCGCCGCCCCGTCTCCAGTATACGAGCAGTACTTC.

The J gene is TRBJ2-3, the V gene TRBV4-2; TRBD1 matches at 8 bases. With 0 bases clipped from V and 6 bases from J, the junction kept 8 bases outside the gene matches. Germline V CDR1 and CDR2: LGHNA, YNFKEQ. The CDR3 has 16 residues. The CDR3 coding sequence is TGTGCCAGCAGCCAAGATGGGCAGGGGGCACGGGATACGCAGTATTTT. Translation: CASSQDGQGARDTQYF.